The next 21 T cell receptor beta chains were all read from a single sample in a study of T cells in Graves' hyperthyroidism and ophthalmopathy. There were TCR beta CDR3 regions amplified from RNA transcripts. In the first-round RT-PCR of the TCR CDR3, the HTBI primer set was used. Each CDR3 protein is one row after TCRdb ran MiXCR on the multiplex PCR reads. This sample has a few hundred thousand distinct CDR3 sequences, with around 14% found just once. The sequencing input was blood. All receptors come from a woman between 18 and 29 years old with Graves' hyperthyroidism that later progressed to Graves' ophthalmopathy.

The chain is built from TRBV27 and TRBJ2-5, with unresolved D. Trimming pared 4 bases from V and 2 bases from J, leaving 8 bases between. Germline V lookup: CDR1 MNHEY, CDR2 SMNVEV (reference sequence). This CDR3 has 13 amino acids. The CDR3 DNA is TGTGCCAGCAGTTATGGGTCACAAGAGACCCAGTACTTC. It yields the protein CASSYGSQETQYF.

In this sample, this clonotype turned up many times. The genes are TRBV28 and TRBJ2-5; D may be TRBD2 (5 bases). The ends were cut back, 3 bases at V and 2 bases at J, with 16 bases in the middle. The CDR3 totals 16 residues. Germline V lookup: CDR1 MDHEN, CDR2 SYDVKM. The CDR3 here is CASSFYAGVWQETQYF. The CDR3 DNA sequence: TGTGCCAGCAGTTTTTATGCGGGTGTGTGGCAAGAGACCCAGTACTTC.

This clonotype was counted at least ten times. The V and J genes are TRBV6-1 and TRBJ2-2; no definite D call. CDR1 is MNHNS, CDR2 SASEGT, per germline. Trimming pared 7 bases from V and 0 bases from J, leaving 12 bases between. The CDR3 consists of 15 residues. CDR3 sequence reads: CASTPTGANTGELFF. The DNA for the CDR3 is TGTGCCAGCACTCCGACTGGAGCGAACACCGGGGAGCTGTTTTTT.

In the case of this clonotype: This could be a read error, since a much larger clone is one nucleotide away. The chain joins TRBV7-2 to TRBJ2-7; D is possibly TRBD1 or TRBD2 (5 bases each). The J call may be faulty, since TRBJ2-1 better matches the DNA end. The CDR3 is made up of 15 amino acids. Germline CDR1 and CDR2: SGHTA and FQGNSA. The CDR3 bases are TGTGCCAGCAGCCGGGGCCTCGACCTAACCTACGAGCAGTTCTTC. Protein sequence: CASSRGLDLTYEQFF.

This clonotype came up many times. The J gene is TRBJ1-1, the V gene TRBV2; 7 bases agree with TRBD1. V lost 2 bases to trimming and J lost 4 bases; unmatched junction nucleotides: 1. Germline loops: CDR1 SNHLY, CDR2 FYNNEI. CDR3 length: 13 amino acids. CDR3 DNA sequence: TGTGCCAGCAGTGAAAGGGGGCCCACTGAAGCTTTCTTT. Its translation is CASSERGPTEAFF.

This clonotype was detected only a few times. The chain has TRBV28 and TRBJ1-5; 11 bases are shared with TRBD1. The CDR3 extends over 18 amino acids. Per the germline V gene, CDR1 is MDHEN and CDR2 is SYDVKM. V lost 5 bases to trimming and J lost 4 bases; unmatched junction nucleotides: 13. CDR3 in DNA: TGTGCCAGCAGTCCGGTCGGACAGGGGGCGGGGGGGAATCAGCCCCAGCATTTT. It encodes CASSPVGQGAGGNQPQHF.

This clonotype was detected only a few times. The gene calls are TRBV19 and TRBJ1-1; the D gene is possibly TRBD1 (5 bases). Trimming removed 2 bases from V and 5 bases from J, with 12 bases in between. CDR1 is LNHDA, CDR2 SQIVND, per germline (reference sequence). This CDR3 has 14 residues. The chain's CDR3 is CASSISGRRTEAFF. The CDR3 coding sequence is TGTGCCAGTAGTATATCAGGGAGGCGTACTGAAGCTTTCTTT.

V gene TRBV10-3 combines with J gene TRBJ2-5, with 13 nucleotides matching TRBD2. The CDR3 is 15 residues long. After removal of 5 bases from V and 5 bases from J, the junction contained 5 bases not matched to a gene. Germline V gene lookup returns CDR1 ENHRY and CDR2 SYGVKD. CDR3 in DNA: TGTGCCATCAGTCGACTAGCGGGGGGTGAGGAGACCCAGTACTTC. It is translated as CAISRLAGGEETQYF.

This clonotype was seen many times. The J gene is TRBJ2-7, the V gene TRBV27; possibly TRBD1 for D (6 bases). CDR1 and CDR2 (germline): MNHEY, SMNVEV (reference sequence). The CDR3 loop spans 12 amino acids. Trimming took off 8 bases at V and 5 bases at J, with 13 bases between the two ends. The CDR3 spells CASWGQGNEQYF. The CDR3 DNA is TGTGCCAGCTGGGGGCAGGGAAACGAGCAGTACTTC.

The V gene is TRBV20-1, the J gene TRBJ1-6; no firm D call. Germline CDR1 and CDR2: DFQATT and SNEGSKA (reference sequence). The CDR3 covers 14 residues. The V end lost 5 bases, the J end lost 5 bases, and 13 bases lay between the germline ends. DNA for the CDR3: TGCAGTGCTCCTCGAGGTGGGAATAATTCACCCCTCCACTTT. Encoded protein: CSAPRGGNNSPLHF.

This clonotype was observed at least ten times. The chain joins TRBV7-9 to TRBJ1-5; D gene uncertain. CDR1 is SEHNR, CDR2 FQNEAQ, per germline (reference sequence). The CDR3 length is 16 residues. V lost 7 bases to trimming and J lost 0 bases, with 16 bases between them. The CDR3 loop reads CASKERAPYSNQPQHF. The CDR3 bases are TGTGCCAGCAAGGAAAGGGCCCCCTATAGCAATCAGCCCCAGCATTTT. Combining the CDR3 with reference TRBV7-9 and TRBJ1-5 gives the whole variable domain DTGVSQNPRHKITKRGQNVTFRCDPISEHNRLYWYRQTLGQGPEFLTYFQNEAQLEKSRLLSDRFSAERPKGSFSTLEIQRTEQGDSAMYLCASKERAPYSNQPQHFGDGTRLSIL.

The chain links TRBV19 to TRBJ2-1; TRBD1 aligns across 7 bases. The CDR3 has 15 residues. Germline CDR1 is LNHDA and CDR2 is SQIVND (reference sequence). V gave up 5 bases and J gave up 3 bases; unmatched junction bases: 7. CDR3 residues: CASSSSGGYYNEQFF. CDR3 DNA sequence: TGTGCCAGTAGTTCCTCAGGGGGATACTACAATGAGCAGTTCTTC.

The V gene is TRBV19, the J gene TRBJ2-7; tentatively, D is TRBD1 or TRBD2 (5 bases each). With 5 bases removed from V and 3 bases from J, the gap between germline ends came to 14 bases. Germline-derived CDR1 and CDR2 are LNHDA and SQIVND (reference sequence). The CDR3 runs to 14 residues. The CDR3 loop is CASSPRGGSYEQYF. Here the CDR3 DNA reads TGTGCCAGTAGTCCTCGTGGGGGAAGCTACGAGCAGTACTTC.

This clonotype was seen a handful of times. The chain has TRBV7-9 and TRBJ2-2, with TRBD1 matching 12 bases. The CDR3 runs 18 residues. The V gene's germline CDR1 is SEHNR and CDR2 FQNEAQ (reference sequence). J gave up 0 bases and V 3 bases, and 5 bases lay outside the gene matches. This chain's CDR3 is CASSLPGQGAPNTGELFF. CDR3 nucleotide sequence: TGTGCCAGCAGCTTGCCGGGACAGGGGGCGCCGAACACCGGGGAGCTGTTTTTT. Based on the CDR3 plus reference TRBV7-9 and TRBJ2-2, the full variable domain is DTGVSQNPRHKITKRGQNVTFRCDPISEHNRLYWYRQTLGQGPEFLTYFQNEAQLEKSRLLSDRFSAERPKGSFSTLEIQRTEQGDSAMYLCASSLPGQGAPNTGELFFGEGSRLTVL.

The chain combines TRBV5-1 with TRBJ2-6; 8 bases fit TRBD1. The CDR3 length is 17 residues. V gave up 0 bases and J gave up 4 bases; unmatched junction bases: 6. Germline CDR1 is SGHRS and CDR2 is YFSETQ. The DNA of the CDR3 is TGCGCCAGCAGCTTGGTCCAGGGGGCGTACGGGGCCAACGTCCTGACTTTC. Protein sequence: CASSLVQGAYGANVLTF.

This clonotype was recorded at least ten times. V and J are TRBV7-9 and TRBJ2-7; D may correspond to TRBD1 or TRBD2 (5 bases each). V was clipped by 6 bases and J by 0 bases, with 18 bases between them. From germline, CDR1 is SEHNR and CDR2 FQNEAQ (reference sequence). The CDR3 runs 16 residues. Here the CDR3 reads CASSSHFGALSYEQYF. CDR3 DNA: TGTGCCAGCAGTTCTCACTTCGGGGCCCTCTCCTACGAGCAGTACTTC.

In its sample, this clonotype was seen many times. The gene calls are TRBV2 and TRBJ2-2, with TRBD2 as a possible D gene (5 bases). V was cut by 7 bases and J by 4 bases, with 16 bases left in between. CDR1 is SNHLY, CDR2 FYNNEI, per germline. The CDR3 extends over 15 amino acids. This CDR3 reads CASTPGSQVTGELFF. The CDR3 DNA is TGTGCCAGCACCCCGGGGTCCCAGGTCACCGGGGAGCTGTTTTTT.

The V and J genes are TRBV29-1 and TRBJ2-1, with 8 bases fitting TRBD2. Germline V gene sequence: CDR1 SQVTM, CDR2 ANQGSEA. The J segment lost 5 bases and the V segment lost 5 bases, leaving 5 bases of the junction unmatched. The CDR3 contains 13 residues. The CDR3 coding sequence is TGCAGCGTTCTTAGCGGGACTGACAATGAGCAGTTCTTC. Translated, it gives CSVLSGTDNEQFF.

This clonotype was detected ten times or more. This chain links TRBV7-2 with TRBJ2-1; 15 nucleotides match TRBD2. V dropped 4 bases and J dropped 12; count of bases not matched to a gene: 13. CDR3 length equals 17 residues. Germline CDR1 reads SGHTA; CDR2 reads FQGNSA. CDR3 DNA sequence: TGTGCCAGCAGCTCTAGGACTAGCGGGAGGGCCTCTGAGTCGCAGTTCTTC. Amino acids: CASSSRTSGRASESQFF. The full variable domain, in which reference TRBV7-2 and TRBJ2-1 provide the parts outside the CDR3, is GAGVSQSPSNKVTEKGKDVELRCDPISGHTALYWYRQSLGQGLEFLIYFQGNSAPDKSGLPSDRFSAERTGGSVSTLTIQRTQQEDSAVYLCASSSRTSGRASESQFFGPGTRLTVL.

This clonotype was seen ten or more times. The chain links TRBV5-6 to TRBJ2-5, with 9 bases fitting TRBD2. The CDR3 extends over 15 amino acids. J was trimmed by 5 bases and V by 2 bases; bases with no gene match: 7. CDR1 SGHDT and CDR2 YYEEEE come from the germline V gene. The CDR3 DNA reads TGTGCCAGCAGCTTTTGGCTAGCGGGAAGTGAGACCCAGTACTTC. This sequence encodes CASSFWLAGSETQYF.

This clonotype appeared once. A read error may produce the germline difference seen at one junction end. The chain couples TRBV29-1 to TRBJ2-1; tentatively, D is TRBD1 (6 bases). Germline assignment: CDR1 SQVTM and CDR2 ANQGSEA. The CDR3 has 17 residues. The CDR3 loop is CSAEDVGAESSYNEQFF. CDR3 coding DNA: TGCAGCGCTGAAGATGTGGGGGCGGAGAGCTCCTACAATGAGCAGTTCTTC.